This T cell receptor (beta chain) was sequenced during a study of blood T cells in healthy people across ages (dated by TCRdb to 2015 to 2017). Study-wide context: In model experiments, roughly one uniquely barcoded TCR beta cDNA molecule per two T cells was captured by template switching. Age-related changes in TCR beta repertoire diversity were measured in the study by deep sequencing normalized with unique cDNA molecular identifiers. The donors were split into four age groups: young (average about 15 years), middle-aged (roughly 42), aged (approximately 59) and long-lived (approximately 80). To avoid experimental bias, donors of different ages were distributed randomly across sequencing lanes. The study analyzed two additional independent replicas of 1 million unique cDNA reads from the same blood draw for two donors, one aged 18 to 30 and one aged 80 or older. The investigation overall reported the following: As age increased, observed TCR beta diversity per million T cells dropped in a roughly linear way, and a significant reduction was already evident by age 40. Observed TCR beta diversity correlated strongly with the percentage of naive T cells measured by flow cytometry. Because profiling used bulk unsorted PBMCs, naive and antigen-experienced compartments could not be compared conclusively. Estimates of total diversity from one million sequenced T cells were regarded as lower bounds and underestimates. The CMV infection status of donors was not known, potentially confounding age-related changes in expanded clonotypes. Compared with the aged group, more naive CD4+ T cells, fewer expanded clones and increased TCR diversity were shown by the long-lived group, suggesting age selection.

Based on the germline V gene (reference sequence), the CDR1 and CDR2 sequences are DFQATT and SNEGSKA. The CDR3, cysteine through phenylalanine, is 16 amino acids long. Just the 48-base CDR3 DNA is kept, in frame starting at base 1. Trimming removed 6 bases from V and 6 bases from J; the gene matches leave 17 bases unexplained. Library preparation employed 5' RACE. The sequencing machine was an Illumina HiSeq 2500. A second roughly 7 to 11 cycle PCR used a sample-barcoded 5' primer and a J-beta primer mix. Each TCR beta cDNA molecule received a unique molecular identifier from a template-switch 5' adaptor carrying 12 random nucleotides. At least 2.5 million CDR3-containing paired-end reads were obtained from each sample. First-strand cDNA synthesis was performed from all RNA using the Mint cDNA synthesis kit, with priming by a TRBC-specific oligonucleotide. After uracil-DNA glycosylase treatment, a first 18-cycle PCR used universal primers M1SS and BC2_uni_R on all cDNA. From the authors' description of their analysis: Normalization of each sample was performed by random selection of 1 million high-quality reads, each carrying a distinct molecular identifier. Instead of being binned into consensus sequences, reads with shared molecular identifiers were discarded. CDR3 identification, clonotype clustering and error correction used MiTCR with a Q25 quality threshold and the strictest error-elimination algorithm. A nonparametric unseen species model using Euler transformation provided a lower-bound estimate of total TCR beta diversity. TCRdb applied fastp at Q25 and MiXCR to the public reads, then kept only in-frame beta chains. Rows matching on CDR3 protein sequence are summarized as one entry with the most common DNA and genes. TCRdb's processing, not the authors', yielded these V and J calls. Counted in this sample were about 1.1 million distinct CDR3 sequences; 35% to 40% of them appeared once. The top ten clonotypes cover roughly 13% of the sample.

In the case of this clonotype: No antigen is known for it. The sample holds no much larger clone one base away, and base qualities are not on file.

Systemically healthy Caucasian individuals from Russia, 39 in total and aged roughly 6 to 100 years, were included as donors. Each donor gave ten milliliters of peripheral blood, collected into EDTA-treated Vacutainer tubes. PBMCs were isolated by Ficoll-Paque density-gradient centrifugation, with at least 7 million obtained per sample. Trizol reagent was used to extract total RNA from PBMCs, with at least 5 micrograms per sample. The percentages of naive CD45RAhigh/CD27high T cells were determined by flow cytometry on a PBMC aliquot from every donor. The sequence was collected from a young man in good health. Recombination connected TRBV20-1 to TRBJ2-3; TRBD2 aligns with 8 central bases. The sequencing input was blood. The nucleotide sequence reads TGCAGTGCCGCAAGGTCGGGGGGGCGGGTATTGGATACGCAGTATTTT. Translation gives CSAARSGGRVLDTQYF.